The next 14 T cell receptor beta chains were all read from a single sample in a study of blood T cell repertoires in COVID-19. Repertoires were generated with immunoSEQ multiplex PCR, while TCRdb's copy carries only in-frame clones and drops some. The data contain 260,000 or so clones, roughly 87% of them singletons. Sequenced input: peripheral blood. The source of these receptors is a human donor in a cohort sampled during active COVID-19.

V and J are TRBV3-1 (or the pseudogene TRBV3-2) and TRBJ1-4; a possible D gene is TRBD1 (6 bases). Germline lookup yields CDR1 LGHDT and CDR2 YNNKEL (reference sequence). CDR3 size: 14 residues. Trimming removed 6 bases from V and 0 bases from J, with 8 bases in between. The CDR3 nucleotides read TGTGCCAGCAGGCGGACAGCAACTAATGAAAAACTGTTTTTT. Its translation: CASRRTATNEKLFF.

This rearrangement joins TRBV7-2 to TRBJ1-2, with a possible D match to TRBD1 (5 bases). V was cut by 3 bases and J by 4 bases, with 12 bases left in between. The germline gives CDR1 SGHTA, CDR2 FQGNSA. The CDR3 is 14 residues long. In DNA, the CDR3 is TGTGCCAGCAGCTTGGAGGGGTCCATCTATGGCTACACCTTC. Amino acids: CASSLEGSIYGYTF.

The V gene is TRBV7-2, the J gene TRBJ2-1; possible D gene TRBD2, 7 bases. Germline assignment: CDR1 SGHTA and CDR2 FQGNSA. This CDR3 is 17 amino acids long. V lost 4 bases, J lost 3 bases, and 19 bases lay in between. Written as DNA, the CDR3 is TGTGCCAGCAGCTCCTTTGGGTCGGGGGGCCTCTACAATGAGCAGTTCTTC. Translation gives CASSSFGSGGLYNEQFF.

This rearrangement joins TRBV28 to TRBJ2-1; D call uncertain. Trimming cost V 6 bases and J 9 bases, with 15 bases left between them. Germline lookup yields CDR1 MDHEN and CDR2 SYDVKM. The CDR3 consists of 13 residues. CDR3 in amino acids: CASSLIPSFEQFF. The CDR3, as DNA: TGTGCCAGCAGCCTAATACCCTCTTTTGAGCAGTTCTTC.

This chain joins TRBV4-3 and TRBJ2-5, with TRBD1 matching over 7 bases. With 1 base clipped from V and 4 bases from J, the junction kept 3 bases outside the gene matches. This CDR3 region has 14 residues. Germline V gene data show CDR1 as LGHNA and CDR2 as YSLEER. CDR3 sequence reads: CASSQVRGSETQYF. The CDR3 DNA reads TGCGCCAGCAGCCAAGTCAGGGGGTCAGAGACCCAGTACTTC.

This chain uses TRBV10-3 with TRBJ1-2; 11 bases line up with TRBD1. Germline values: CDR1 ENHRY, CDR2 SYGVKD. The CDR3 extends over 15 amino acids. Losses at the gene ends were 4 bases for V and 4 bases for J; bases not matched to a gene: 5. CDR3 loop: CAISGSGTGGYGYTF. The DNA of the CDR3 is TGTGCCATCAGTGGATCGGGGACAGGGGGCTATGGCTACACCTTC.

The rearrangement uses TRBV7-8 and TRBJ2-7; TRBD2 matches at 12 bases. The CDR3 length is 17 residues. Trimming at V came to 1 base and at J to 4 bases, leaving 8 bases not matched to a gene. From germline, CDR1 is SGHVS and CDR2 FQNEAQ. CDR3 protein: CASSLEASGRGGYEQYF. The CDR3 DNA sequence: TGTGCCAGCAGCTTAGAGGCTAGCGGGAGGGGGGGGTACGAGCAGTACTTC.

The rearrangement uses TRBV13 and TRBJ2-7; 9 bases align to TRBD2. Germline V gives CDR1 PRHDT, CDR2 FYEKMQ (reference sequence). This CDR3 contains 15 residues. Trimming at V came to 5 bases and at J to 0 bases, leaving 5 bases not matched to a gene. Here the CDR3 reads CASSPGLASSYEQYF. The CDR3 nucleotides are TGTGCCAGCAGCCCAGGACTAGCGTCCTCCTACGAGCAGTACTTC.

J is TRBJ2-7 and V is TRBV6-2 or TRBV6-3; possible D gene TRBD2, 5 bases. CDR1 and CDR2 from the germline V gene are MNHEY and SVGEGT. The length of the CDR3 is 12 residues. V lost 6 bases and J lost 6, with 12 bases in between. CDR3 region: CASSPTRSEQYF. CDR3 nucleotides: TGTGCCAGCAGCCCCACTAGATCCGAGCAGTACTTC.

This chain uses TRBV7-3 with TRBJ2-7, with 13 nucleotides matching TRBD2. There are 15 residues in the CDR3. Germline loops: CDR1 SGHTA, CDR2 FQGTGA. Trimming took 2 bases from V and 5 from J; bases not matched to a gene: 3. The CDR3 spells CASSLGLAGVDEQYF. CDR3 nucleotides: TGTGCCAGCAGCTTAGGACTAGCGGGAGTAGACGAGCAGTACTTC.

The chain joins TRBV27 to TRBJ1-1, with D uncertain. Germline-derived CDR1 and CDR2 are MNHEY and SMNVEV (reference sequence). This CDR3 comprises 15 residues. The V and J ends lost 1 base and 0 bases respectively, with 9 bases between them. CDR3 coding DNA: TGTGCCAGCAGTTTATTTTCCAGAATGAACACTGAAGCTTTCTTT. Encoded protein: CASSLFSRMNTEAFF.

Here the CDR3 reads CASSLTYRPLFSYEQYF. The CDR3 nucleotides are TGCGCCAGCAGCTTAACATATCGTCCCCTCTTCTCCTACGAGCAGTACTTC. The chain couples TRBV5-1 to TRBJ2-7; no definite D call. Germline CDR1 and CDR2: SGHRS and YFSETQ. The germline V and J ends were trimmed by 2 bases and 0 bases, with 18 bases remaining between them. CDR3 length: 17 residues.

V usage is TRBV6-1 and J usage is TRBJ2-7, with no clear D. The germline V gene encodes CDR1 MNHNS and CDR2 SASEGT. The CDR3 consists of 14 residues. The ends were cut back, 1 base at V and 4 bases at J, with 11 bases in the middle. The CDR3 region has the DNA TGTGCCAGCAGTGAAGGCGGCCCACCATACGAGCAGTACTTC. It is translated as CASSEGGPPYEQYF.

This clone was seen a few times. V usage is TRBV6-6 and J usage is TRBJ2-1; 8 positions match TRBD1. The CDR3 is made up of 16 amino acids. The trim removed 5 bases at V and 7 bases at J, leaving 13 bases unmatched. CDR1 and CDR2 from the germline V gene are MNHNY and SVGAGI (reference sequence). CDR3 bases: TGTGCCAGCAGTACAAGCCGGGACAGGCTGTTAAATGAGCAGTTCTTC. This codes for CASSTSRDRLLNEQFF.